This section outlines one T cell receptor (beta chain) sequence together with its context. Its antigen is unknown. The germline CDR1 and CDR2 sequences are SGHKS and YYEKEE (reference sequence). Trimming left V 3 bases short and J 11 bases short, with 9 bases between. CDR3 size: 12 residues. Method: immunoSEQ multiplex PCR; TCRdb's copy keeps in-frame clones and lacks some. The table shows 90,000 to 120,000 clones, with approximately 90% occurring only once. The data originate from a study of graft-versus-host responses after intestinal transplantation. Study background: Each patient got anti-thymocyte globulin induction, then tacrolimus and steroids for around three years.

Study conclusions and caveats: Present in recipient marrow, GvH clones included some that appeared first in ileum or blood. Some patients had graft-donor T cell macrochimerism, and their allografts showed high graft-versus-host to host-versus-graft clonal ratios.

The genes are TRBV5-5 and TRBJ1-6; D call uncertain. The specimen comprised unstimulated CD4+ T cells sorted from spleen or lymph node cells, sampled before transplant. The receptor was isolated from a human donor who was the organ donor for an intestinal transplant. The CDR3 region is CASSSLNTPLHF. CDR3 coding DNA: TGTGCCAGCAGCTCCCTCAATACACCCCTCCACTTT.